Listed below are T cell receptor beta chains from one sample, sequenced in a study of T cells in Graves' hyperthyroidism and ophthalmopathy. TCRdb used MiXCR to reprocess the multiplex PCR reads, holding one entry per CDR3 protein. The sample gives a few hundred thousand distinct CDR3 sequences, roughly 46% of which show up once; roughly 8.2% is in the top ten. The sample was peripheral blood or thyroid tissue (not recorded which). The receptors here all came from a woman aged 18-30 years with Graves' hyperthyroidism. The CDR3 runs from the conserved cysteine through the conserved F or W. The D gene is left open where the match is weak. The listing skips clone size in some rows; elsewhere it reads once, few, many or a size class.

length	V	size	D	J	DNA	CDR3
14	TRBV5-1	few	TRBD1	TRBJ2-7	TGCGCCAGCAGCTTAGGAACGGACAGGGTCGAGCAGTACTTC	CASSLGTDRVEQYF
14	TRBV2	few	NA	TRBJ1-2	TGTGCCAGCAGAGGGGACGGGATTAACTATGGCTACACCTTC	CASRGDGINYGYTF
14	TRBV5-1	NA	TRBD1	TRBJ1-1	TGCGCCAGCAGCTTGACAGGGGGCTTTACTGAAGCTTTCTTT	CASSLTGGFTEAFF
12	TRBV14	few	NA	TRBJ1-1	TGTGCCAGCAGCCATGAAACAGGGGAAGCTTTCTTT	CASSHETGEAFF
13	TRBV6-1	NA	NA	TRBJ1-6	TGTGCCAGCAGTGACAGAAATAATTCATCCCTCCACTTT	CASSDRNNSSLHF
14	TRBV2	NA	NA	TRBJ1-2	TGTGCCAGCAGTGAAGTGACAGGCAACTATGGCTACACCTTC	CASSEVTGNYGYTF
14	TRBV2	NA	TRBD1	TRBJ1-5	TGTGCCAGCACGGGGACAGGTTACAATCAGCCCCAGCATTTT	CASTGTGYNQPQHF
16	TRBV7-9	once	TRBD1	TRBJ2-7	TGTGCCAGCAGCTTCTCTGGGGACAGCCCTTTCTACGAGCAGTACTTC	CASSFSGDSPFYEQYF
16	TRBV19	NA	NA	TRBJ1-2	TGTGCTAGGGGTCGTGGAGGGAGAGGGGCTAACTATGGCTACACCTTC	CARGRGGRGANYGYTF
14	TRBV7-9	many	TRBD1	TRBJ1-2	TGTGCCAGCAGCTTGACAGGGGTGGACTATGGCTACACCTTC	CASSLTGVDYGYTF
13	TRBV2	NA	NA	TRBJ1-1	TGTGCCAGCACCATGGGTCGGAACACTGAAGCTTTCTTT	CASTMGRNTEAFF
15	TRBV29-1	NA	TRBD2	TRBJ2-2	TGCAGCGTTGGGGGGGGTCTCTTTAACACCGGGGAGCTGTTTTTT	CSVGGGLFNTGELFF
12	TRBV29-1	NA	NA	TRBJ2-5	TGCAGCGTTGAATTTGGGGGTGAGACCCAGTACTTC	CSVEFGGETQYF
12	TRBV20-1	NA	NA	TRBJ2-7	TGCAGTGCTAGAGTAGGTATCTACGAGCAGTACTTC	CSARVGIYEQYF
13	TRBV24-1	NA	NA	TRBJ2-5	TGTGCCACCTCCTCCACGGCCCAAGAGACCCAGTACTTC	CATSSTAQETQYF
12	TRBV29-1	NA	NA	TRBJ2-2	TGCAGCGGACAAGGGAACACCGGGGAGCTGTTTTTT	CSGQGNTGELFF
13	TRBV2	many	NA	TRBJ1-5	TGTGCCAGCAGCCGGGACAGCAATCAGCCCCAGCATTTT	CASSRDSNQPQHF
14	TRBV7-2	NA	TRBD1	TRBJ1-5	TGTGCCAGCAGCTTTTACAGGGGAGCTCAGCCCCAGCATTTT	CASSFYRGAQPQHF
16	TRBV20-1	NA	TRBD2	TRBJ2-7	TGCAGTGCTTCCGGGACTAGCGGGCATGATTCCTACGAGCAGTACTTC	CSASGTSGHDSYEQYF
15	TRBV10-3	NA	NA	TRBJ1-1	TGTGCCATCAGTGCCAAAGAGAGGTGGGACACTGAAGCTTTCTTT	CAISAKERWDTEAFF
13	TRBV7-9	many	NA	TRBJ2-7	TGTGCCAGCAGCTCCCCCTCGGCGTACGAGCAGTACTTC	CASSSPSAYEQYF
15	TRBV29-1	NA	NA	TRBJ1-1	TGCAGCGTTGAAGGAGGGGCAGTACTGAACACTGAAGCTTTCTTT	CSVEGGAVLNTEAFF
17	TRBV12-3/TRBV12-4	NA	TRBD1	TRBJ2-7	TGTGCCAGCAGTTCCCAGGGCCGGGACAGCTTCTCCTACGAGCAGTACTTC	CASSSQGRDSFSYEQYF
13	TRBV29-1	many	TRBD1	TRBJ1-2	TGCAGCGTTAGCACGACAGGGGGATATGGCTACACCTTC	CSVSTTGGYGYTF
16	TRBV11-2	NA	TRBD2	TRBJ2-2	TGTGCCAGCAGCTCCACCCCTAGCGGCTACACCGGGGAGCTGTTTTTT	CASSSTPSGYTGELFF
15	TRBV10-3	many	TRBD2	TRBJ2-7	TGTGCCATCAGCGATACTAGCGGGAGAATAAACGAGCAGTACTTC	CAISDTSGRINEQYF
16	TRBV2	NA	NA	TRBJ1-6	TGTGCCAGCAGGTTAGGTACAGGGCCCTATAATTCACCCCTCCACTTT	CASRLGTGPYNSPLHF
10	TRBV12-5	NA	NA	TRBJ1-1	TGTGCTAGTGGTTTCCCCGAAGCTTTCTTT	CASGFPEAFF
11	TRBV29-1	NA	NA	TRBJ1-2	TGCAGCGTTGTGGGGTGGTATGGCTACACCTTC	CSVVGWYGYTF
15	TRBV7-8	few	NA	TRBJ1-1	TGTGCCAGCAGCTTAGGGGTCGAAGGGTGGCCTGAAGCTTTCTTT	CASSLGVEGWPEAFF
12	TRBV5-1	NA	TRBD1	TRBJ2-5	TGCGCCAGCAGCACTAGGGGGCGGACCCAGTACTTC	CASSTRGRTQYF
16	TRBV2	NA	TRBD2	TRBJ2-1	TGTGCCAGCAGGCCGCAACTAGCGGGAGGTTATAATGAGCAGTTCTTC	CASRPQLAGGYNEQFF
12	TRBV7-9	once	NA	TRBJ2-7	TGTGCCAGCAGCTTATCGCAGGATTGGCAGTACTTC	CASSLSQDWQYF
10	TRBV20-1	NA	NA	TRBJ1-6	TGCAGTACACAGGGTTCACCCCTCCACTTT	CSTQGSPLHF
15	TRBV2	NA	NA	TRBJ2-6	TGTGCCAGCAGAAAACAGGCCCCCGGGGCCAACGTCCTGACTTTC	CASRKQAPGANVLTF
17	TRBV2	NA	NA	TRBJ1-5	TGTGCCAGCAGCCTCTCGACAGAGTCCTATAGCAATCAGCCCCAGCATTTT	CASSLSTESYSNQPQHF
13	TRBV24-1	many	NA	TRBJ1-5	TGTGCCACCAGTGAAAGGGAGGGACAGCCCCAGCATTTT	CATSEREGQPQHF
15	TRBV11-2	NA	TRBD1	TRBJ2-5	TGTGCCAGCAGCCCCCTCGGACAGGGCGACGAGACCCAGTACTTC	CASSPLGQGDETQYF
12	TRBV7-9	NA	TRBD2	TRBJ2-5	TGTGCCAGCCGGATTAGCGGGAAGACCCAGTACTTC	CASRISGKTQYF
17	TRBV25-1	NA	TRBD1	TRBJ1-2	TGTGCCAGCAGTGAACCCCGAGGGGGACAGGGAGGCTATGGCTACACCTTC	CASSEPRGGQGGYGYTF
11	TRBV2	NA	NA	TRBJ2-7	TGTGCCAGCAGGAGACATTACGAGCAGTACTTC	CASRRHYEQYF
15	TRBV7-3	NA	NA	TRBJ1-1	TGTGCCAGCAGCTTAGGAGGACAGAGAAACACTGAAGCTTTCTTT	CASSLGGQRNTEAFF
18	TRBV7-9	NA	NA	TRBJ2-7	TGTGCCAGCAGCCCCCCTCGGGTGAGGGCCAAGAACTCCTACGAGCAGTACTTC	CASSPPRVRAKNSYEQYF
14	TRBV7-2	NA	NA	TRBJ1-1	TGTGCCAGCAGCTTAAGAAGGGAGGGCACTGAAGCTTTCTTT	CASSLRREGTEAFF
13	TRBV9	NA	NA	TRBJ1-2	TGTGCCAGCAGTTTACCGACAGCTTATGGCTACACCTTC	CASSLPTAYGYTF
15	TRBV20-1	few	NA	TRBJ2-7	TGCAGTGCTAGAACCCGGGACACGATCTCCTACGAGCAGTACTTC	CSARTRDTISYEQYF